A single sample gave rise to the 15 T cell receptor beta chains below, sequenced in a study of T-cell memory formation after mild COVID-19. Via MiXCR, TCRdb re-called the 5' RACE reads, giving one row per CDR3 protein. The sample has around 120,000 distinct CDR3 sequences, around a sixth seen once. The sample taken for sequencing was PBMCs or a T cell subset sorted from them (not recorded which). All receptors come from an adult woman who had mild COVID-19 (a few samples of this study predate the infection). Cell type and time point are not known.

This chain uses TRBV4-3 with TRBJ2-2, with 7 bases matching TRBD2. The germline V gene encodes CDR1 LGHNA and CDR2 YSLEER. The CDR3 runs to 18 residues. Germline trimming cut 3 bases from V and 1 base from J; bases unmatched to any gene: 11. The CDR3: CASSQVGWTGGNTGELFF. The CDR3 DNA sequence: TGCGCCAGCAGCCAGGTCGGGTGGACGGGAGGGAACACCGGGGAGCTGTTTTTT.

In the case of this clonotype: The junction departs from the called germline gene at one end, perhaps through a read error. The chain joins TRBV15 to TRBJ2-5, with D possibly TRBD1 on 5 matching bases. CDR3 length: 16 amino acids. Germline CDR1 reads LNHNV; CDR2 reads YYDKDF (reference sequence). DNA of the CDR3: TGTGCCACCAGCAGTCCGACAGAACCTTCGCAAGAGCCCCAGTACTTC. This gives the protein CATSSPTEPSQEPQYF.

This chain connects TRBV5-1 to TRBJ2-7; TRBD2 is a possible D gene (5 bases). In germline, CDR1 is SGHRS, CDR2 YFSETQ. Trimming removed 0 bases at V and 7 bases at J, with 14 bases between. The CDR3 runs 14 residues. CDR3 in amino acids: CASSLAGPPGEQYF. CDR3 DNA: TGCGCCAGCAGCTTGGCAGGCCCTCCGGGGGAGCAGTACTTC.

The CDR3: CASSLNRVSNYGYTF. In nucleotides, the CDR3 is TGTGCCAGCAGCTTAAACAGGGTGTCTAACTATGGCTACACCTTC. The V call is TRBV5-4, the J call TRBJ1-2; a weak D match, TRBD1 (6 bases). The CDR3 is 15 residues long. Germline V lookup: CDR1 SGHNT, CDR2 YYREEE (reference sequence). The V end lost 2 bases, the J end lost 0 bases, and 11 bases lay between the germline ends. The complete variable domain, with remaining parts taken from reference TRBV5-4 and TRBJ1-2, reads ETGVTQSPTHLIKTRGQQVTLRCSSQSGHNTVSWYQQALGQGPQFIFQYYREEENGRGNFPPRFSGLQFPNYSSELNVNALELDDSALYLCASSLNRVSNYGYTFGSGTRLTVV.

This clonotype was found a few times. CDR3 protein: CASSAMGQGASGPQHF. The CDR3 nucleotides are TGTGCCAGCAGTGCAATGGGACAGGGGGCTTCCGGCCCCCAGCATTTT. The chain combines TRBV2 with TRBJ1-5, with 12 bases lining up with TRBD1. J lost 10 bases, V lost 4 bases, and 11 bases had no gene match. Germline-derived CDR1 and CDR2 are SNHLY and FYNNEI. The CDR3 runs 16 residues.

This clonotype was seen more than once but under ten times. The genes are TRBV20-1 and TRBJ1-1, with TRBD1 matching over 7 bases. Germline loops: CDR1 DFQATT, CDR2 SNEGSKA (reference sequence). Trimming took 0 bases from V and 5 from J; bases not matched to a gene: 6. This CDR3 comprises 14 residues. CDR3 DNA sequence: TGCAGTGCTAGAGATGTAGGGGGCGAAACTGAAGCTTTCTTT. Translation gives CSARDVGGETEAFF.

At least ten counts were recorded for this clonotype. This chain links TRBV12-3 or TRBV12-4 with TRBJ2-6, with TRBD1 matching over 10 bases. Trimming at V came to 2 bases and at J to 0 bases, leaving 7 bases not matched to a gene. The CDR3 runs to 19 residues. CDR3 region: CASSLWGDRGSSGANVLTF. Here the CDR3 DNA reads TGTGCCAGCAGTTTATGGGGGGACAGGGGCTCCTCTGGGGCCAACGTCCTGACTTTC.

The chain carries TRBV20-1 and TRBJ1-1; 7 nucleotides align to TRBD1. Germline V gene lookup returns CDR1 DFQATT and CDR2 SNEGSKA (reference sequence). CDR3 length: 17 amino acids. Trimming at V came to 0 bases and at J to 8 bases, leaving 18 bases not matched to a gene. This CDR3 is CSARDRNTGVNRPEAFF. In DNA form, the CDR3 reads TGCAGTGCTAGAGATCGGAACACAGGGGTGAACCGACCCGAAGCTTTCTTT.

This clonotype was observed a few times. The gene calls are TRBV7-9 and TRBJ2-5, with TRBD1 identical over 7 bases. This CDR3 is built from 13 residues. The J segment lost 1 base and the V segment lost 6 bases, leaving 2 bases of the junction unmatched. Per the germline V gene, CDR1 is SEHNR and CDR2 is FQNEAQ (reference sequence). The CDR3 loop is CASRGTVQETQYF. CDR3 nucleotide sequence: TGTGCCAGCAGAGGGACAGTCCAAGAGACCCAGTACTTC.

The rearrangement links TRBV24-1 to TRBJ2-1; the D gene is possibly TRBD2 (5 bases). From germline, CDR1 is KGHDR and CDR2 SFDVKD. CDR3 length: 15 residues. Trimming shortened V by 3 bases and J by 5 bases, and 13 bases separated the two germline ends. The CDR3 sequence: CATSDPGIGNNEQFF. In DNA form, the CDR3 reads TGTGCCACCAGTGATCCCGGGATAGGGAACAATGAGCAGTTCTTC.

Only a few counts were recorded for this clonotype. This chain links TRBV7-9 with TRBJ1-4; TRBD1 is a possible D gene (5 bases). CDR3 length: 14 residues. Germline-derived CDR1 and CDR2 are SEHNR and FQNEAQ (reference sequence). V was clipped by 1 base and J by 7 bases, with 10 bases between them. Here the CDR3 reads CASSLGDAFEKLFF. Here the CDR3 DNA reads TGTGCCAGCAGCTTAGGGGACGCCTTTGAAAAACTGTTTTTT.

Only a few counts were recorded for this clonotype. The V gene is TRBV5-8, the J gene TRBJ1-5; no definite D call. Trimming removed 6 bases from V and 6 bases from J, with 10 bases in between. This CDR3 spans 12 amino acids. CDR1 SGHTS and CDR2 YDEGEE come from the germline V gene. CDR3: CASTAPPQPQHF. The CDR3 nucleotides are TGTGCCAGCACCGCCCCCCCTCAGCCCCAGCATTTT. The variable domain in full, with the rest retrieved from reference TRBV5-8 and TRBJ1-5, is EAGVTQSPTHLIKTRGQQATLRCSPISGHTSVYWYQQALGLGLQFLLWYDEGEERNRGNFPPRFSGRQFPNYSSELNVNALELEDSALYLCASTAPPQPQHFGDGTRLSIL.

V and J are TRBV7-2 and TRBJ2-1, with unresolved D. The germline gives CDR1 SGHTA, CDR2 FQGNSA. Trimming took off 0 bases at V and 1 base at J, with 7 bases between the two ends. The CDR3 runs 15 residues. In DNA, the CDR3 is TGTGCCAGCAGCTTAGCCAGTGTGTCCTACAATGAGCAGTTCTTC. This encodes CASSLASVSYNEQFF.

The chain couples TRBV18 to TRBJ2-7, with TRBD1 matching over 9 bases. The CDR3 length is 14 residues. CDR1 KGHSH and CDR2 LQKENI come from the germline V gene. V shed 6 bases, J shed 2 bases, and the junction held 5 bases outside the gene matches. The CDR3 sequence: CASSAGTGPYEQYF. Written as DNA, the CDR3 is TGTGCCAGCTCCGCAGGGACAGGGCCCTACGAGCAGTACTTC.

A few counts support this clonotype. The V and J genes are TRBV11-2 and TRBJ2-5; D gene unclear. Per the germline V gene, CDR1 is SGHAT and CDR2 is FQNNGV. V lost 1 base, J lost 5 bases, and 11 bases lay in between. CDR3 length equals 14 residues. The CDR3 reads CASSLAAHLETQYF. Here the CDR3 DNA reads TGTGCCAGCAGCTTAGCGGCGCACTTGGAGACCCAGTACTTC.